This T cell receptor beta chain originates from a study of T cells after yellow fever vaccination. At the level of the study: Preparation of fractions with low cell numbers was performed using SMART-Seq v4 Ultra Low Input.

This clonotype was picked up many times. 5'RACE template switching generated TCR cDNA, adding a universal primer site and UMIs. TCRdb reprocessed the 5' RACE reads via MiXCR and lists one record per CDR3 protein. Of about 630,000 distinct CDR3 sequences in the sample, over 9% were seen once. V lost 5 bases to trimming and J lost 3 bases; unmatched junction nucleotides: 5. CDR1 is MNHEY, CDR2 SVGEGT, per germline. The CDR3 contains 14 residues. Source: PBMCs, taken on the day of the yellow fever booster vaccination. The source is a man younger than 45 who received the YFV17D yellow fever vaccine. The chain employs TRBV6-2 or TRBV6-3 and TRBJ2-7, with 9 bases fitting TRBD2. This chain's CDR3 is CASSTGTSLYEQYF. In DNA form, the CDR3 reads TGTGCCAGCAGTACCGGGACTAGCCTCTACGAGCAGTACTTC.